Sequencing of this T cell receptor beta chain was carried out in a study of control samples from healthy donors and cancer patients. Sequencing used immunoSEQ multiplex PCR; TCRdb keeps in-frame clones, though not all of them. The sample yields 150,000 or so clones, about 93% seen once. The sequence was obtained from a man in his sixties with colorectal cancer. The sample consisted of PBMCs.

The CDR3 DNA sequence: TGTGCCAGTAGTATCCCGACAGCGAGAAACACTGAAGCTTTCTTT. This codes for CASSIPTARNTEAFF. The chain has TRBV19 and TRBJ1-1; D possibly corresponds to TRBD1 (5 bases). CDR3 length: 15 residues. Per germline, CDR1 LNHDA and CDR2 SQIVND (reference sequence). V was clipped by 3 bases and J by 2 bases, with 13 bases between them.